The sequence of this TCR beta chain was determined in a study of T cell responses to AZD1222 COVID-19 vaccine. The assay was immunoSEQ multiplex PCR, and TCRdb's table has in-frame clones only and misses some. The sample lists about 220,000 clones; roughly 91% were seen once. This clone was detected only a few times. The clonotype originates from an adult in good health. The sample consisted of peripheral blood, taken on day 0 of MenACWY control vaccination.

The CDR3 protein is CAISDSGNEKLFF. For the CDR3, the DNA is TGTGCCATCAGTGACTCGGGGAATGAAAAACTGTTTTTT. This sequence joins TRBV10-3 and TRBJ1-4, with unresolved D. CDR3 size: 13 residues. Germline CDR1 reads ENHRY; CDR2 reads SYGVKD. V lost 3 bases and J lost 5, with 7 bases in between.